What follows are 15 T cell receptor beta chains derived from one specimen sequenced in a study of identical twins. TCRdb re-called the 5' RACE reads with MiXCR, one entry per CDR3 protein. The sample has around 140,000 distinct CDR3 sequences, under 4.5% seen once. Sequencing was performed on memory T cells sorted from blood. All receptors come from a man aged 18 to 29 in good health.

At least ten counts were recorded for this clonotype. The gene calls are TRBV28 and TRBJ2-1; D remains ambiguous. CDR3 size: 15 residues. Germline CDR1 MDHEN, CDR2 SYDVKM. V lost 9 bases and J lost 6, with 21 bases in between. Here the CDR3 reads CASTNGVVRRNEQFF. The CDR3 DNA sequence: TGTGCCAGTACTAATGGCGTGGTTAGACGCAATGAGCAGTTCTTC.

Many counts were recorded for this clonotype. The chain combines TRBV7-2 with TRBJ2-7; maybe TRBD2 (6 bases). Germline CDR1 and CDR2: SGHTA and FQGNSA. V was shortened by 3 bases and J by 7 bases, with 10 bases between the two germline ends. The CDR3 length is 12 residues. This CDR3 reads CASSFAGREQYV. The CDR3 region has the DNA TGTGCCAGCAGCTTCGCCGGGAGAGAGCAGTACGTC.

The chain joins TRBV7-2 to TRBJ2-2, with D maybe TRBD2 (6 bases). Deletions cut 3 bases from V and 5 bases from J, with 19 bases between. Germline V gene data show CDR1 as SGHTA and CDR2 as FQGNSA. CDR3 length: 17 residues. The CDR3 here is CASSLVSRGAGTGELFF. The CDR3 DNA reads as TGTGCCAGCAGCTTGGTTTCGCGGGGAGCAGGGACCGGGGAGCTGTTTTTT.

In this sample, this clonotype turned up many times. The genes are TRBV15 and TRBJ1-5; D is ambiguous. CDR1 is LNHNV, CDR2 YYDKDF, per germline (reference sequence). Between the trimmed V and J ends, which lost 0 bases and 3 bases, there was a span of 9 bases. CDR3 length: 15 amino acids. The CDR3 sequence is CATSRDSGINQPQHF. Written as DNA, the CDR3 is TGTGCCACCAGCAGAGATTCAGGTATCAATCAGCCCCAGCATTTT. Drawing the rest from reference TRBV15 and TRBJ1-5, the complete variable domain is DAMVIQNPRYQVTQFGKPVTLSCSQTLNHNVMYWYQQKSSQAPKLLFHYYDKDFNNEADTPDNFQSRRPNTSFCFLDIRSPGLGDTAMYLCATSRDSGINQPQHFGDGTRLSIL.

This clonotype was seen ten or more times. This rearrangement joins TRBV10-3 to TRBJ1-2; no clear D. The CDR3 consists of 14 residues. Germline V gene data show CDR1 as ENHRY and CDR2 as SYGVKD. V was cut by 0 bases and J by 1 base, with 6 bases left in between. The CDR3 DNA reads as TGTGCCATCAGTGAGTCCAAGGTTAACTATGGCTACACCTTC. This sequence encodes CAISESKVNYGYTF.

This clonotype has ten or more counts. The chain combines TRBV19 with TRBJ2-1; D unresolved. Trimming cost V 3 bases and J 6 bases, with 12 bases left between them. Germline loops: CDR1 LNHDA, CDR2 SQIVND (reference sequence). This CDR3 contains 14 residues. CDR3 nucleotides: TGTGCCAGTAGTATCGGGCTAGAAGGCAATGAGCAGTTCTTC. This sequence encodes CASSIGLEGNEQFF.

In its sample, this clonotype was seen many times. The V call is TRBV5-1, the J call TRBJ2-2; a possible D gene is TRBD2 (5 bases). V lost 1 base, J lost 5 bases, and 6 bases lay in between. The CDR3 has 13 residues. The germline V gene has CDR1 SGHRS and CDR2 YFSETQ. This chain's CDR3 is CASSLSGTGELFF. The CDR3 DNA reads as TGCGCCAGCAGCTTGTCGGGAACCGGGGAGCTGTTTTTT.

This clonotype was detected ten times or more. V gene TRBV25-1 combines with J gene TRBJ2-1, with TRBD2 identical over 9 bases. Germline V CDR1 and CDR2: MGHDK, SYGVNS. This CDR3 is 20 amino acids long. The J segment lost 9 bases and the V segment lost 6 bases, leaving 27 bases of the junction unmatched. CDR3 in amino acids: CASRGGTGLRGSGRWGEQFF. The CDR3 DNA reads as TGTGCCAGCAGGGGGGGGACCGGACTGCGGGGTAGCGGGAGATGGGGTGAGCAGTTCTTC.

This clonotype was found many times. The gene calls are TRBV11-2 and TRBJ2-4, with 12 nucleotides matching TRBD1. Trimming cost V 5 bases and J 9 bases; bases outside gene matches: 5. Germline CDR1 is SGHAT and CDR2 is FQNNGV. CDR3 size: 14 residues. The CDR3 DNA is TGTGCCAGCAGCCCAGGGACAGGGGGCGTCATTCAGTACTTC. Translated: CASSPGTGGVIQYF.

This clonotype was recorded many times. The chain links TRBV7-9 to TRBJ1-1; D uncertain. V was pared by 1 base and J by 6 bases, with 12 bases between. The CDR3 totals 14 residues. Germline assignment: CDR1 SEHNR and CDR2 FQNEAQ (reference sequence). The CDR3 here is CASSLGHIDAEAFF. In DNA, the CDR3 is TGTGCCAGCAGCTTAGGACACATCGACGCTGAAGCTTTCTTT.

This clonotype came up many times. The chain couples TRBV5-1 to TRBJ2-3; possibly TRBD2 for D (6 bases). Germline CDR1 is SGHRS and CDR2 is YFSETQ. Trimming took 0 bases from V and 4 from J, leaving 9 bases between them. This CDR3 has 14 amino acids. This chain's CDR3 is CASSLGLDSDTQYF. DNA for the CDR3: TGCGCCAGCAGCTTGGGACTAGATTCAGATACGCAGTATTTT.

This clonotype was seen many times. V is TRBV5-1 and J is TRBJ2-5, with D possibly TRBD2 on 6 matching bases. The V gene lost 0 bases and the J gene lost 5 bases, with 14 bases spanning the gap. Germline-derived CDR1 and CDR2 are SGHRS and YFSETQ. The CDR3 runs to 15 residues. The CDR3 sequence is CASSLVRDSRETQYF. Written as DNA, the CDR3 is TGCGCCAGCAGCTTGGTCCGGGACTCCCGGGAGACCCAGTACTTC.

This clonotype was detected ten times or more. This chain joins TRBV4-3 and TRBJ2-7, with 7 bases identical to TRBD1. J gave up 2 bases and V 4 bases, and 11 bases lay outside the gene matches. Germline CDR1 LGHNA, CDR2 YSLEER. CDR3 length: 16 amino acids. The CDR3 protein is CASSRKFRDRPYEQYF. CDR3 nucleotide sequence: TGCGCCAGCAGCCGCAAATTCCGGGACAGACCCTACGAGCAGTACTTC.

This clonotype was seen ten or more times. The chain has TRBV24-1 and TRBJ2-3, with 9 bases lining up with TRBD2. The CDR3 totals 17 residues. CDR1 and CDR2 (germline): KGHDR, SFDVKD. J was trimmed by 2 bases and V by 3 bases; bases with no gene match: 8. The CDR3 loop reads CATSDLLLAGHTDTQYF. DNA of the CDR3: TGTGCCACCAGTGATCTCCTTCTAGCGGGACACACAGATACGCAGTATTTT.

This clonotype was seen many times. This rearrangement joins TRBV12-3 or TRBV12-4 to TRBJ1-2, with 7 bases aligning to TRBD1. Germline trimming cut 3 bases from V and 4 bases from J; bases unmatched to any gene: 5. The CDR3 contains 14 residues. Written as DNA, the CDR3 is TGTGCCAGCAGTTTTTCGACAGGGCTCTATGGCTACACCTTC. It codes for CASSFSTGLYGYTF.